What follows are 21 T cell receptor beta chains derived from one specimen sequenced in a study of blood T cell repertoires in COVID-19 (dated by TCRdb to the early 2020s). The receptor library was made with the immunoSEQ multiplex PCR assay. The source is immuneACCESS, and TCRdb retained only in-frame sequences with V and J called. Part of the clones is not carried over; for the studies checked, unresolved V genes explain less than half of this, and the remainder is unexplained. The sample table records under 300,000 clones; about 88% of these occur just once. The ten largest clonotypes hold around 2% of the sample. The sequenced sample consisted of peripheral blood. Receptors originate from a woman aged 40 to 50 who had recovered from COVID-19.

V is TRBV4-3 and J is TRBJ1-4; tentatively, D is TRBD1 (5 bases). This CDR3 contains 16 residues. V was trimmed by 3 bases and J by 0 bases, leaving 11 bases between them. Germline-derived CDR1 and CDR2 are LGHNA and YSLEER. Here the CDR3 DNA reads TGCGCCAGCAGCCAGGCAGGGCCCTCAACTAATGAAAAACTGTTTTTT. The encoded protein is CASSQAGPSTNEKLFF.

The CDR3 DNA reads TGTGCCAGCAGTTTGGACGTAGCGAAGGGAGGCTACACCTTC. It translates to CASSLDVAKGGYTF. The chain combines TRBV6-5 with TRBJ1-2, with no clear D. Trimming left V 4 bases short and J 8 bases short, with 17 bases between. Germline V gene sequence: CDR1 MNHEY, CDR2 SVGAGI. This CDR3 spans 14 amino acids.

The rearrangement links TRBV6-5 to TRBJ2-2; 10 bases line up with TRBD2. V was clipped by 7 bases and J by 3 bases; unmatched bases: 5. Germline V gives CDR1 MNHEY, CDR2 SVGAGI. The CDR3 spans 15 residues. CDR3 sequence: CASKPGLADTGELFF. The CDR3 bases are TGTGCCAGCAAGCCAGGACTAGCGGACACCGGGGAGCTGTTTTTT.

This clone was counted a single time. The chain carries TRBV18 and TRBJ2-1, with D perhaps TRBD1 (6 bases). The CDR3 consists of 17 residues. CDR1 is KGHSH and CDR2 is LQKENI in the germline V gene. Trimming cost V 1 base and J 4 bases, with 17 bases left between them. The CDR3 sequence: CASSPLLTGTMYNEQFF. The CDR3 nucleotides are TGTGCCAGCTCACCACTTTTAACAGGGACCATGTACAATGAGCAGTTCTTC.

The J gene is TRBJ2-1, the V gene TRBV6-2 or TRBV6-3; TRBD2 matches 12 bases. Per the germline V gene, CDR1 is MNHEY and CDR2 is SVGEGT. V lost 0 bases to trimming and J lost 6 bases; unmatched junction nucleotides: 3. This CDR3 has 16 residues. The CDR3 nucleotides are TGTGCCAGCAGTTACTCGAGACTAGCGGGGGTCAATGAGCAGTTCTTC. As protein: CASSYSRLAGVNEQFF.

The V gene is TRBV7-9, the J gene TRBJ2-3; no clear D gene. CDR1 and CDR2 (germline): SEHNR, FQNEAQ (reference sequence). The V gene lost 5 bases and the J gene lost 0 bases, with 15 bases spanning the gap. The CDR3 runs 16 residues. CDR3 bases: TGTGCCAGCAGCCAACCGAACATGGCTAGCACAGATACGCAGTATTTT. Translated, it gives CASSQPNMASTDTQYF.

The chain has TRBV19 and TRBJ1-3; D is unclear. Trimming cost V 6 bases and J 2 bases, with 11 bases left between them. The CDR3 has 14 residues. The V gene's germline CDR1 is LNHDA and CDR2 SQIVND (reference sequence). The CDR3 DNA follows: TGTGCCAGTAGAATGTCCGGGACTGGAAACACCATATATTTT. It encodes CASRMSGTGNTIYF.

V gene TRBV6-5 combines with J gene TRBJ1-6; D possibly corresponds to TRBD1 (5 bases). With 6 bases removed from V and 9 bases from J, the gap between germline ends came to 18 bases. The CDR3 has 15 residues. Germline V gene lookup returns CDR1 MNHEY and CDR2 SVGAGI. The CDR3 loop reads CASRREGTWGSPLHF. The CDR3 coding sequence is TGTGCCAGCAGACGCGAGGGGACTTGGGGTTCACCCCTCCACTTT.

CDR3 nucleotide sequence: TGTGCCAGCAGCGTACGTCCTAGCGGGGGCACAGATACGCAGTATTTT. As protein: CASSVRPSGGTDTQYF. V gene TRBV9 combines with J gene TRBJ2-3; 9 bases are a match to TRBD2. J gave up 1 base and V 1 base, and 4 bases lay outside the gene matches. The CDR3 contains 16 residues. Germline V gene data show CDR1 as SGDLS and CDR2 as YYNGEE.

The V gene is TRBV2, the J gene TRBJ2-3, with 11 bases that match TRBD1. Germline assignment: CDR1 SNHLY and CDR2 FYNNEI. The CDR3 is 17 residues long. V gave up 6 bases and J gave up 3 bases; unmatched junction bases: 11. Here the CDR3 DNA reads TGTGCCAGCAGCGGAGGCTTCGGGACAGGGGGGACAGATACGCAGTATTTT. Protein sequence: CASSGGFGTGGTDTQYF.

The chain has TRBV24-1 and TRBJ1-5; weak D call: TRBD1 (5 bases). Trimming removed 2 bases at V and 7 bases at J, with 14 bases between. The germline CDR1 and CDR2 sequences are KGHDR and SFDVKD. The CDR3 runs 15 residues. The CDR3 reads CATSDWGDPLQPQHF. CDR3 nucleotides: TGTGCCACCAGTGATTGGGGGGATCCCTTACAGCCCCAGCATTTT.

In DNA form, the CDR3 reads TGCGCCAGCAGCCTTGCGGGTGGCGAGCAGTACTTC. As protein: CASSLAGGEQYF. V is TRBV4-1 and J is TRBJ2-7, with a weak D call TRBD2 (5 bases). Germline CDR1 MGHRA, CDR2 YSYEKL. The CDR3 runs to 12 residues. Trimming took 4 bases from V and 6 from J, leaving 10 bases between them.

In this sample, this clone turned up a few times. This sequence joins TRBV7-2 and TRBJ1-1, with a weak D call TRBD1 (5 bases). Per the germline V gene, CDR1 is SGHTA and CDR2 is FQGNSA. V was cut by 2 bases and J by 3 bases, with 7 bases left in between. The length of the CDR3 is 13 residues. The CDR3 here is CASSLWGDTEAFF. For the CDR3, the DNA is TGTGCCAGCAGCTTATGGGGGGACACTGAAGCTTTCTTT.

The chain recombines TRBV4-2 with TRBJ1-5; no reliable D call. V was shortened by 0 bases and J by 2 bases, with 8 bases between the two germline ends. Germline V gene sequence: CDR1 LGHNA, CDR2 YNFKEQ. The CDR3 covers 15 residues. In nucleotides, the CDR3 is TGTGCCAGCAGCCAAGACGGGAAGGGCAATCAGCCCCAGCATTTT. Translated, it gives CASSQDGKGNQPQHF.

This chain connects TRBV6-4 to TRBJ1-2, with TRBD1 matching over 9 bases. The J segment lost 5 bases and the V segment lost 3 bases, leaving 10 bases of the junction unmatched. The length of the CDR3 is 16 residues. Germline CDR1 and CDR2: MRHNA and SNTAGT. CDR3 nucleotides: TGTGCCAGCAGTGAGGCTCCGGGACAGGGATGGTATGGCTACACCTTC. This translates into CASSEAPGQGWYGYTF.

The CDR3, as DNA: TGTGCCAGCAGCAGACTTCTAATTGAGGGCTACACCTTC. The encoded protein is CASSRLLIEGYTF. The chain uses TRBV3-1 (or the pseudogene TRBV3-2) and TRBJ1-2; D gene uncertain. Trimming cost V 5 bases and J 8 bases, with 15 bases left between them. CDR1 and CDR2 (germline): LGHDT, YNNKEL (reference sequence). The CDR3 has 13 residues.

The CDR3 reads CASSPGTGSNYEQYF. CDR3 sequence (DNA): TGTGCCAGCTCACCAGGGACAGGGTCAAACTACGAGCAGTACTTC. V and J are TRBV18 and TRBJ2-7, with 9 bases lining up with TRBD1. The CDR3 runs to 15 residues. Unmatched junction bases numbered 5, after V lost 2 bases and J lost 3 bases. Germline V CDR1 and CDR2: KGHSH, LQKENI. Together with reference TRBV18 and TRBJ2-7, the CDR3 gives the full variable domain: NAGVMQNPRHLVRRRGQEARLRCSPMKGHSHVYWYRQLPEEGLKFMVYLQKENIIDESGMPKERFSAEFPKEGPSILRIQQVVRGDSAAYFCASSPGTGSNYEQYFGPGTRLTVT.

The CDR3 coding sequence is TGTGCCAGCTCTACGACCCAGACAGGGGTTGGTGAAAAACTGTTTTTT. As protein: CASSTTQTGVGEKLFF. V gene TRBV18 combines with J gene TRBJ1-4; 8 bases map to TRBD1. The ends lost 6 bases at V and 7 bases at J; junction bases unmatched: 13. CDR1 KGHSH and CDR2 LQKENI come from the germline V gene. This CDR3 contains 16 residues. The variable domain in full, completed from reference TRBV18 and TRBJ1-4, reads NAGVMQNPRHLVRRRGQEARLRCSPMKGHSHVYWYRQLPEEGLKFMVYLQKENIIDESGMPKERFSAEFPKEGPSILRIQQVVRGDSAAYFCASSTTQTGVGEKLFFGSGTQLSVL.

This chain uses TRBV13 with TRBJ2-5; tentatively, D is TRBD2 (6 bases). The germline V and J ends were trimmed by 3 bases and 2 bases, with 10 bases remaining between them. CDR1 is PRHDT and CDR2 is FYEKMQ in the germline V gene (reference sequence). CDR3 size: 14 residues. The CDR3 DNA reads TGTGCCAGCAGCTTCGGGCGGGGTCAAGAGACCCAGTACTTC. As protein: CASSFGRGQETQYF.

This chain connects TRBV28 to TRBJ1-5, with D hard to call. Trimming shortened V by 3 bases and J by 12 bases, and 9 bases separated the two germline ends. Germline CDR1 reads MDHEN; CDR2 reads SYDVKM. This CDR3 spans 11 amino acids. This chain's CDR3 is CASSFAALQHF. CDR3 in DNA: TGTGCCAGCAGTTTTGCGGCCCTCCAGCATTTT.

The V call is TRBV6-6, the J call TRBJ2-7, with 7 bases that match TRBD1. This CDR3 has 14 amino acids. Germline loops: CDR1 MNHNY, CDR2 SVGAGI (reference sequence). V dropped 7 bases and J dropped 6; count of bases not matched to a gene: 12. In DNA, the CDR3 is TGTGCCAGCACCAAACAGGGGCGGTGGTCCGAGCAGTACTTC. Encoded protein: CASTKQGRWSEQYF.